A selection of T cell receptor beta chains follows, all from one sample in a study of blood T cells in healthy people across ages. TCRdb processed the 5' RACE reads anew with MiXCR; each CDR3 protein has one entry. There are 850,000 to 1,300,000 distinct CDR3 sequences in the sample; around 43% occur only once, and approximately 17% lies in the top ten. Sample: blood. The receptors come from a woman in her sixties or seventies in good health. Both conserved end residues are part of each CDR3. A D gene is named only where the DNA matches it firmly. Not every row has a clone size; where given, it reads once, few, many or a size class.

v_call,cdr3_length,clone_size,j_call,d_call,cdr3_nt,cdr3_aa
TRBV18,15,-,TRBJ2-1,TRBD2,TGTGCCAGCTCACCAATGAGCGGGGACTACAATGAGCAGTTCTTC,CASSPMSGDYNEQFF
TRBV27,16,-,TRBJ2-3,-,TGTGCCAGCAGACCCCTCAGGGGTGGTGCGGGCGATACGCAGTATTTT,CASRPLRGGAGDTQYF
TRBV20-1,14,-,TRBJ2-5,-,TGCAGTGCTCGTCGGCAGGGCCGGCAAGAGACCCAGTACTTC,CSARRQGRQETQYF
TRBV5-1,15,few,TRBJ2-7,-,TGCGCCAGTTCATCCCAAGTTCCTTCCTCCTACGAGCAGTACTTC,CASSSQVPSSYEQYF
TRBV2,14,few,TRBJ2-5,-,TGTGCCAGCAGCCCCAGGGCTACCGGGGAGACCCAGTACTTC,CASSPRATGETQYF
TRBV27,19,-,TRBJ2-1,TRBD2,TGTGCCAGCAACCCCAGGTCACTAGCGGGAGTGATCTCCTACAATGAGCAGTTCTTC,CASNPRSLAGVISYNEQFF
TRBV5-1,15,-,TRBJ2-3,-,TGCGCCAGCAAGAGGGACCGGCCGAGCACAGATACGCAGTATTTT,CASKRDRPSTDTQYF
TRBV14,16,-,TRBJ2-3,TRBD2,TGTGCCAGCAGCCCAAGCGGGGGGGCTAGCACAGATACGCAGTATTTT,CASSPSGGASTDTQYF
TRBV5-4,14,-,TRBJ2-5,TRBD2,TGTGCCAGCTGTACTAGCGGGAGAGGCGAGACCCAGTACTTC,CASCTSGRGETQYF
TRBV12-5,14,few,TRBJ1-5,-,TGTGCTAGTGGGTCGGGGGGCGGCAATCAGCCCCAGCATTTT,CASGSGGGNQPQHF
TRBV29-1,13,-,TRBJ2-7,TRBD2,TGCAGCGTTGAGTTAGCGGGAGGGTGCGAGCAGTACTTC,CSVELAGGCEQYF
TRBV20-1,17,few,TRBJ2-1,TRBD2,TGCAGTGCTAGAGATTTAGGTGCGGGAGAAACGTACAATGAGCAGTTCTTC,CSARDLGAGETYNEQFF
TRBV27,16,few,TRBJ2-3,TRBD2,TGTGCCAGCAGCTCCCGACTAGCGGGAGAGCCAGATACGCAGTATTTT,CASSSRLAGEPDTQYF
TRBV20-1,13,-,TRBJ1-2,-,TGCAGTACCCTTGTCAGGGGAAACTATGGCTACACCTTC,CSTLVRGNYGYTF